What follows are 29 T cell receptor beta chains derived from one specimen sequenced in a study of identical twins. TCRdb re-called the 5' RACE reads through MiXCR, storing one row per CDR3 protein. The sample records fewer than 250,000 distinct CDR3 sequences, less than 9.5% being singletons. The specimen sequenced was memory (CD45RO+) T cells sorted from blood. Every receptor here comes from a woman aged 18-35 years in good health.

This chain uses TRBV5-1 with TRBJ1-1; 8 nucleotides align to TRBD1. J was trimmed by 1 base and V by 5 bases; bases with no gene match: 7. The CDR3 loop spans 15 amino acids. From germline, CDR1 is SGHRS and CDR2 YFSETQ. DNA for the CDR3: TGCGCCAGCAGTCAAGGGACAGGCCCGAACACTGAAGCTTTCTTT. Translation gives CASSQGTGPNTEAFF.

This chain uses TRBV20-1 with TRBJ2-6; D is unresolved. The germline V and J ends were trimmed by 6 bases and 4 bases, with 10 bases remaining between them. CDR1 DFQATT and CDR2 SNEGSKA come from the germline V gene (reference sequence). The CDR3 is made up of 13 amino acids. DNA of the CDR3: TGCAGTGCCGTTAATGGGGGGGCCAACGTCCTGACTTTC. Protein sequence: CSAVNGGANVLTF.

The table lists this clonotype with a few counts. J is TRBJ2-3 and V is TRBV3-1; no reliable D call. CDR3 size: 14 residues. Germline V gene data show CDR1 as LGHDT and CDR2 as YNNKEL (reference sequence). The V gene lost 1 base and the J gene lost 11 bases, with 16 bases spanning the gap. The CDR3 sequence is CASSQGGRRPGQYF. In nucleotides, the CDR3 is TGTGCCAGCAGCCAAGGCGGACGCCGCCCTGGGCAGTATTTT.

This clonotype was counted only a few times. The rearrangement joins TRBV7-8 to TRBJ2-7; 7 bases match TRBD2. V gave up 5 bases and J gave up 2 bases; unmatched junction bases: 6. CDR3 length equals 14 residues. Germline lookup yields CDR1 SGHVS and CDR2 FQNEAQ. CDR3 bases: TGTGCCAGCAGCCACGGGACTATGACCTACGAGCAGTACTTC. Protein: CASSHGTMTYEQYF.

The chain carries TRBV30 and TRBJ2-1, with unresolved D. The CDR3 consists of 11 residues. Trimming took 0 bases from V and 7 from J, leaving 4 bases between them. The germline gives CDR1 GTSNPN, CDR2 SVGIG (reference sequence). CDR3 DNA sequence: TGTGCCTGGAGTGTGCGTAATGAGCAGTTCTTC. Encoded protein: CAWSVRNEQFF.

This clonotype was recorded a few times. The chain joins TRBV3-1 to TRBJ2-1; no clear D. V shed 3 bases and J shed 0 bases, with 12 bases lying between them. Germline V gene data show CDR1 as LGHDT and CDR2 as YNNKEL (reference sequence). There are 16 residues in the CDR3. CDR3 protein: CASSHVGTSSYNEQFF. The CDR3 DNA reads TGTGCCAGCAGCCACGTTGGTACAAGCTCCTACAATGAGCAGTTCTTC.

The chain combines TRBV11-3 with TRBJ2-3, with D unclear. Between the trimmed V and J ends, which lost 0 bases and 2 bases, there was a span of 6 bases. The CDR3 consists of 14 residues. In germline, CDR1 is SGHNT, CDR2 YENEEA. The CDR3, as DNA: TGTGCCAGCAGCTTAGATACATTCACAGATACGCAGTATTTT. Its protein product is CASSLDTFTDTQYF.

The sample holds a few counts of this clonotype. The chain employs TRBV2 and TRBJ2-4; TRBD2 aligns across 11 bases. The CDR3 sequence is 16 residues long. From germline, CDR1 is SNHLY and CDR2 FYNNEI. J lost 4 bases, V lost 5 bases, and 7 bases had no gene match. The CDR3 DNA reads TGTGCCAGCAGTTTTAGCGGGGGGGCATTGAAAAACATTCAGTACTTC. The encoded protein is CASSFSGGALKNIQYF.

Only a few counts were recorded for this clonotype. J is TRBJ1-2 and V is TRBV7-9; 9 bases are shared with TRBD1. This CDR3 has 16 residues. V shed 5 bases, J shed 0 bases, and the junction held 7 bases outside the gene matches. From germline, CDR1 is SEHNR and CDR2 FQNEAQ (reference sequence). The CDR3, as DNA: TGTGCCAGCAGCCGTACAGGGGGCAGATCTAACTATGGCTACACCTTC. It specifies CASSRTGGRSNYGYTF.

This clonotype has only a few counts. The chain is built from TRBV7-9 and TRBJ1-6; 10 nucleotides align to TRBD1. The CDR3 covers 15 residues. The ends lost 2 bases at V and 10 bases at J; junction bases unmatched: 5. The V gene's germline CDR1 is SEHNR and CDR2 FQNEAQ (reference sequence). The CDR3 DNA reads as TGTGCCAGCAGCTTATCGGGGACAGGGGAATCACCCCTCCACTTT. Its protein is CASSLSGTGESPLHF.

This clonotype was observed a handful of times. The V gene is TRBV12-3 or TRBV12-4, the J gene TRBJ2-7; 7 bases match TRBD2. The CDR3 loop spans 15 amino acids. V lost 7 bases, J lost 6 bases, and 15 bases stayed unmatched. The CDR3 DNA reads as TGTGCCAGCACCCCCGACTTGGCGGGAGTCGGCGAGCAGTACTTC. Amino acids: CASTPDLAGVGEQYF.

This clonotype was counted a few times. This chain uses TRBV10-3 with TRBJ1-6; D is perhaps TRBD1 (6 bases). CDR1 and CDR2 from the germline V gene are ENHRY and SYGVKD. Trimming pared 8 bases from V and 10 bases from J, leaving 15 bases between. This CDR3 has 13 residues. CDR3 sequence (DNA): TGTGCCATCGGTACAGGGTTTAAATCACCCCTCCACTTT. Its protein is CAIGTGFKSPLHF.

This clonotype was counted between two and nine times. CDR3 nucleotides: TGTGCCAGCAGCCAAGGGGGGGCTCGGAACACTGAAGCTTTCTTT. This gives the protein CASSQGGARNTEAFF. The chain joins TRBV3-1 to TRBJ1-1; the D gene is possibly TRBD1 (6 bases). Trimming removed 1 base from V and 1 base from J, with 10 bases in between. The CDR3 extends over 15 amino acids. Germline CDR1 LGHDT, CDR2 YNNKEL (reference sequence).

The sample holds a few counts of this clonotype. The chain employs TRBV20-1 and TRBJ2-3, with D perhaps matching TRBD1 (6 bases). Trimming removed 6 bases at V and 0 bases at J, with 13 bases between. The length of the CDR3 is 14 residues. Per the germline V gene, CDR1 is DFQATT and CDR2 is SNEGSKA (reference sequence). CDR3 sequence (DNA): TGCAGTGCCCGCCGGGACACCAGCACAGATACGCAGTATTTT. Encoded protein: CSARRDTSTDTQYF.

This clonotype has a count of ten or more. The chain uses TRBV9 and TRBJ2-1, with 8 bases identical to TRBD2. Germline trimming cut 4 bases from V and 7 bases from J; bases unmatched to any gene: 10. Germline CDR1 is SGDLS and CDR2 is YYNGEE. The CDR3 contains 15 residues. In DNA, the CDR3 is TGTGCCAGCAGCCCTTCTCCCTCTAGCGGGAATGAGCAGTTCTTC. Encoded protein: CASSPSPSSGNEQFF.

This clonotype was observed a few times. The chain joins TRBV11-1 to TRBJ2-2, with D possibly being TRBD1 (6 bases). V lost 1 base to trimming and J lost 3 bases, with 12 bases between them. The length of the CDR3 is 16 residues. Germline V gene sequence: CDR1 SGHAT, CDR2 FQDESV (reference sequence). The CDR3 protein is CASSLVTGSYTGELFF. The CDR3 DNA follows: TGTGCCAGCAGCTTAGTAACAGGGTCCTACACCGGGGAGCTGTTTTTT.

This clonotype occurred many times. This sequence joins TRBV15 and TRBJ2-7; D gene unclear. V was trimmed by 4 bases and J by 6 bases, leaving 10 bases between them. The CDR3 contains 12 residues. Germline CDR1 LNHNV, CDR2 YYDKDF (reference sequence). The CDR3 loop is CATSIDFREQYF. In DNA form, the CDR3 reads TGTGCCACCAGCATAGATTTTCGCGAGCAGTACTTC.

The genes are TRBV9 and TRBJ1-1; maybe TRBD1 (5 bases). The CDR3 sequence is 14 residues long. V was clipped by 4 bases and J by 6 bases, with 16 bases between them. CDR1 is SGDLS, CDR2 YYNGEE, per germline. The CDR3 sequence is CASSSSGTGAEAFF. The CDR3 coding sequence is TGTGCCAGCAGCTCATCCGGGACCGGCGCTGAAGCTTTCTTT.

V and J are TRBV11-2 and TRBJ2-7; either TRBD1 or TRBD2 may fit D (6 bases each). The CDR3 consists of 17 residues. V was clipped by 1 base and J by 7 bases, with 23 bases between them. Germline V gene data show CDR1 as SGHAT and CDR2 as FQNNGV. In DNA, the CDR3 is TGTGCCAGCAGCTTAGTTATATATGTCGGGGGCGCCCCAGAGCAGTACTTC. This gives the protein CASSLVIYVGGAPEQYF.

This clonotype was detected only a few times. The chain couples TRBV20-1 to TRBJ2-7, with 8 bases lining up with TRBD1. Trimming removed 4 bases from V and 0 bases from J; junction bases left unmatched: 5. The CDR3 has 14 residues. Germline values: CDR1 DFQATT, CDR2 SNEGSKA (reference sequence). The CDR3 region is CSATRTGTSYEQYF. The CDR3 DNA follows: TGCAGTGCTACTCGGACAGGGACCTCCTACGAGCAGTACTTC.

In its sample, this clonotype was seen a few times. The chain uses TRBV20-1 and TRBJ2-2, with D perhaps TRBD1 (6 bases). CDR3 length: 13 residues. Trimming stripped 6 bases from V and 1 base from J, with 9 bases between. The V gene's germline CDR1 is DFQATT and CDR2 SNEGSKA (reference sequence). The CDR3, as DNA: TGCAGTGCAACGGGACAGAACACCGGGGAGCTGTTTTTT. Translated: CSATGQNTGELFF.

This sequence joins TRBV3-1 and TRBJ1-2; no clear D gene. The CDR3 has 14 residues. Germline values: CDR1 LGHDT, CDR2 YNNKEL (reference sequence). The V and J ends lost 0 bases and 9 bases respectively, with 14 bases between them. The CDR3 sequence: CASSQDRAYRSYTF. CDR3 in DNA: TGTGCCAGCAGCCAAGATAGGGCCTACAGAAGCTACACCTTC.

The chain has TRBV6-1 and TRBJ2-2; weak D call: TRBD1 (5 bases). Looked up from germline, CDR1 is MNHNS and CDR2 is SASEGT. CDR3 length: 14 residues. V dropped 6 bases and J dropped 6 bases, with 14 bases sitting between them. DNA for the CDR3: TGTGCCAGCAGGGGCCCAGGGTATGCCGGGGAGCTGTTTTTT. Protein product: CASRGPGYAGELFF.

This clonotype occurred many times. This rearrangement joins TRBV11-2 to TRBJ2-3; 14 bases agree with TRBD2. Germline CDR1 and CDR2: SGHAT and FQNNGV. The CDR3 contains 18 residues. V gave up 5 bases and J gave up 5 bases; unmatched junction bases: 12. The CDR3 nucleotides read TGTGCCAGCAGCCCCCGCCCGGGACTAGCGGGAGCGGGAGATACGCAGTATTTT. Translation: CASSPRPGLAGAGDTQYF.

This clonotype showed up just a few times. V and J are TRBV12-3 or TRBV12-4 and TRBJ2-3; the match to TRBD1 covers 10 bases. Unmatched junction bases numbered 9, after V lost 5 bases and J lost 4 bases. CDR3 length equals 16 residues. The CDR3 sequence: CASSQRQGAIADTQYF. The DNA of the CDR3 is TGTGCCAGCAGTCAAAGACAGGGGGCGATCGCAGATACGCAGTATTTT.

This clonotype was detected many times. The rearrangement joins TRBV7-9 to TRBJ1-2; a weak D match, TRBD1 (5 bases). The CDR3 extends over 14 amino acids. The germline V gene has CDR1 SEHNR and CDR2 FQNEAQ (reference sequence). V lost 1 base, J lost 8 bases, and 14 bases lay in between. Here the CDR3 reads CASSLDGGAGGYTF. DNA for the CDR3: TGTGCCAGCAGCTTAGATGGGGGAGCTGGCGGCTACACCTTC.

The rearrangement links TRBV12-3 or TRBV12-4 to TRBJ1-2; D ambiguous. Trimming stripped 1 base from V and 4 bases from J, with 13 bases between. CDR3 length: 15 residues. Written as DNA, the CDR3 is TGTGCCAGCAGTTTAGTCGGTGGGGTAGTCTATGGCTACACCTTC. Translated, it gives CASSLVGGVVYGYTF.

This clonotype was detected only a few times. This chain links TRBV20-1 with TRBJ1-1; D is unresolved. CDR1 is DFQATT, CDR2 SNEGSKA, per germline (reference sequence). Trimming took off 0 bases at V and 1 base at J, with 6 bases between the two ends. CDR3 size: 13 residues. The CDR3 here is CSARDSGNTEAFF. The CDR3 coding sequence is TGCAGTGCTAGAGATTCCGGGAACACTGAAGCTTTCTTT.

The chain recombines TRBV20-1 with TRBJ2-5; possibly TRBD2 for D (6 bases). CDR1 and CDR2 from the germline V gene are DFQATT and SNEGSKA (reference sequence). Trimming pared 3 bases from V and 9 bases from J, leaving 17 bases between. The CDR3 is 13 amino acids. This CDR3 reads CSASPSGTPAQYF. CDR3 bases: TGCAGTGCTAGTCCCTCCGGGACTCCTGCCCAGTACTTC.